A single sample gave rise to the 25 T cell receptor beta chains below, sequenced in a study of control samples from healthy donors and cancer patients. TCRdb's table, derived via immunoSEQ multiplex PCR, lists solely in-frame clones and lacks some. The sample lists about 120,000 clones, around 88% seen once, with less than 3.5% in the top ten. Sequences were obtained from blood. These receptors came from a man aged 40-49 years in good health.

This clone was seen just once. V and J are TRBV30 and TRBJ2-2; 13 bases line up with TRBD2. The junction had 6 bases not matched to a gene; V was cut back by 3 bases and J by 8 bases. Germline V lookup: CDR1 GTSNPN, CDR2 SVGIG (reference sequence). There are 15 residues in the CDR3. CDR3 DNA sequence: TGTGCCTGGAGGGGGACTAGCGGGGCCGTAGGGGAGCTGTTTTTT. Amino acid sequence: CAWRGTSGAVGELFF.

This sequence joins TRBV19 and TRBJ1-1; 7 bases agree with TRBD1. With V trimmed by 7 bases and J by 2 bases, 7 bases remained unmatched. The length of the CDR3 is 14 residues. Germline loops: CDR1 LNHDA, CDR2 SQIVND (reference sequence). The CDR3 loop is CASISGTANTEAFF. CDR3 coding DNA: TGTGCCAGTATCTCCGGGACAGCCAACACTGAAGCTTTCTTT.

The rearrangement uses TRBV5-6 and TRBJ2-7; D perhaps matches TRBD1 (7 bases). The V end lost 3 bases, the J end lost 2 bases, and 12 bases lay between the germline ends. Germline V gene lookup returns CDR1 SGHDT and CDR2 YYEEEE. The CDR3 runs 14 residues. The CDR3 bases are TGTGCCAGCAGCTCGGGGGACAGCGCCTACGAGCAGTACTTC. It yields the protein CASSSGDSAYEQYF.

The chain combines TRBV6-6 with TRBJ2-5, with D hard to call. With 5 bases removed from V and 5 bases from J, the gap between germline ends came to 6 bases. From germline, CDR1 is MNHNY and CDR2 SVGAGI (reference sequence). The CDR3 runs to 11 residues. The CDR3 sequence is CASSVGETQYF. Written as DNA, the CDR3 is TGTGCCAGCAGTGTCGGGGAGACCCAGTACTTC.

This chain joins TRBV18 and TRBJ2-1; 7 bases align to TRBD2. Germline CDR1 KGHSH, CDR2 LQKENI. V lost 1 base and J lost 2; bases outside the gene matches: 2. The CDR3 sequence is 15 residues long. The CDR3 spells CASSPLAGAYNEQFF. The CDR3 DNA reads TGTGCCAGCTCACCACTAGCGGGCGCCTACAATGAGCAGTTCTTC.

This chain joins TRBV30 and TRBJ2-5; 12 bases are a match to TRBD2. This CDR3 region has 15 residues. Germline CDR1 is GTSNPN and CDR2 is SVGIG (reference sequence). V dropped 3 bases and J dropped 1; count of bases not matched to a gene: 3. The CDR3 DNA is TGTGCCTGGAGAGCTAGCGGGGGGGTCCAAGAGACCCAGTACTTC. As protein: CAWRASGGVQETQYF.

The gene calls are TRBV3-1 (or the pseudogene TRBV3-2) and TRBJ1-2; D unclear. The CDR3 loop spans 13 amino acids. With 3 bases removed from V and 4 bases from J, the gap between germline ends came to 9 bases. Germline CDR1 LGHDT, CDR2 YNNKEL (reference sequence). This CDR3 reads CASSQDFIYGYTF. In DNA, the CDR3 is TGTGCCAGCAGCCAGGACTTCATCTATGGCTACACCTTC.

The CDR3, as DNA: TGCGCCAGCAGTGAGAAGGGAGGCGGTAGCAATCAGCCCCAGCATTTT. It yields the protein CASSEKGGGSNQPQHF. J is TRBJ1-5 and V is TRBV10-2, with D unclear. V lost 2 bases and J 0 bases, leaving 11 bases between the germline ends. Germline CDR1 is WSHSY and CDR2 is SAAADI. The CDR3 length is 16 residues.

The chain uses TRBV3-1 (or the pseudogene TRBV3-2) and TRBJ1-3, with D perhaps TRBD1 (5 bases). Germline V gene data show CDR1 as LGHDT and CDR2 as YNNKEL (reference sequence). With 4 bases removed from V and 3 bases from J, the gap between germline ends came to 10 bases. The length of the CDR3 is 14 residues. The CDR3 loop reads CASSPGHIGNTIYF. For the CDR3, the DNA is TGTGCCAGCAGCCCCGGACACATTGGAAACACCATATATTTT.

The genes are TRBV24-1 and TRBJ1-6; D is undetermined. CDR1 and CDR2 (germline): KGHDR, SFDVKD. This CDR3 spans 14 amino acids. Trimming cost V 3 bases and J 5 bases, with 7 bases left between them. CDR3 sequence reads: CATSDPRDNSPLHF. For the CDR3, the DNA is TGTGCCACCAGTGATCCCCGGGATAATTCACCCCTCCACTTT.

The chain recombines TRBV9 with TRBJ1-5; D unclear. Trimming pared 3 bases from V and 1 base from J, leaving 5 bases between. The CDR3 length is 13 residues. CDR1 and CDR2 from the germline V gene are SGDLS and YYNGEE. DNA for the CDR3: TGTGCCAGCAGCGGAGGGAGCAATCAGCCCCAGCATTTT. Translation: CASSGGSNQPQHF.

The V call is TRBV2, the J call TRBJ2-6, with unresolved D. The CDR3 sequence is 17 residues long. Germline CDR1 SNHLY, CDR2 FYNNEI. The V end lost 5 bases, the J end lost 4 bases, and 18 bases lay between the germline ends. The CDR3 here is CASSKANSLGGANVLTF. CDR3 coding DNA: TGTGCCAGCAGTAAGGCTAATTCACTGGGGGGGGCCAACGTCCTGACTTTC.

The rearrangement uses TRBV24-1 and TRBJ1-1; D is ambiguous. Germline CDR1 is KGHDR and CDR2 is SFDVKD. V was pared by 9 bases and J by 5 bases, with 18 bases between. The CDR3 runs to 14 residues. The CDR3 DNA sequence: TGTGCCACCGGCCCCAGAAACCTTAATACTGAAGCTTTCTTT. This sequence encodes CATGPRNLNTEAFF.

The V and J genes are TRBV7-9 and TRBJ2-7, with 8 bases that match TRBD1. Losses at the gene ends were 1 base for V and 0 bases for J; bases not matched to a gene: 2. Germline CDR1 reads SEHNR; CDR2 reads FQNEAQ (reference sequence). The CDR3 extends over 15 amino acids. CDR3 sequence (DNA): TGTGCCAGCAGCTTAGTGGGGACAGGCTCCTACGAGCAGTACTTC. Translation: CASSLVGTGSYEQYF.

This clone was counted between two and nine times. This chain links TRBV5-4 with TRBJ1-2, with D unresolved. Germline V lookup: CDR1 SGHNT, CDR2 YYREEE (reference sequence). V shed 0 bases and J shed 4 bases, with 7 bases lying between them. The CDR3 totals 13 residues. The CDR3 loop reads CASSLDSGYGYTF. DNA for the CDR3: TGTGCCAGCAGCTTGGACAGTGGCTATGGCTACACCTTC.

This clone was seen repeatedly, ten times or more. The chain couples TRBV4-3 to TRBJ1-3; D unclear. The CDR3 runs 18 residues. Germline V gene data show CDR1 as LGHNA and CDR2 as YSLEER. V lost 0 bases and J lost 0, with 15 bases in between. DNA of the CDR3: TGCGCCAGCAGCCAAGATTGGGCGGCGAAAGCCTCTGGAAACACCATATATTTT. Its translation: CASSQDWAAKASGNTIYF.

This chain uses TRBV7-2 with TRBJ2-5; possibly TRBD1 or TRBD2 for D (6 bases each). The germline V and J ends were trimmed by 4 bases and 7 bases, with 16 bases remaining between them. The CDR3 spans 14 residues. The V gene's germline CDR1 is SGHTA and CDR2 FQGNSA. The CDR3 protein is CASSSEGVRGTQYF. In DNA form, the CDR3 reads TGTGCCAGCAGCTCGGAGGGGGTACGGGGGACCCAGTACTTC.

J is TRBJ1-5 and V is TRBV6-6; 8 bases match TRBD1. Germline CDR1 reads MNHNY; CDR2 reads SVGAGI (reference sequence). This CDR3 is 15 amino acids long. With 1 base clipped from V and 3 bases from J, the junction kept 2 bases outside the gene matches. CDR3 bases: TGTGCCAGCAGTTACTTGGGACAGGACAATCAGCCCCAGCATTTT. It translates to CASSYLGQDNQPQHF.

This chain uses TRBV6-4 with TRBJ2-7; D call uncertain. This CDR3 comprises 15 residues. V was pared by 1 base and J by 7 bases, with 17 bases between. Germline V gene lookup returns CDR1 MRHNA and CDR2 SNTAGT. The CDR3 nucleotides are TGTGCCAGCAGTGACTGTCGAGCCCCGCGTCTTGAGCAGTACTTC. It specifies CASSDCRAPRLEQYF.

The DNA of the CDR3 is TGCGCCAGCAGATACAGGGTAACTGAAGCTTTCTTT. Encoded protein: CASRYRVTEAFF. The V gene is TRBV10-1, the J gene TRBJ1-1; possible D gene TRBD1, 6 bases. Germline CDR1 is WNHNN and CDR2 is SYGVQD (reference sequence). The CDR3 consists of 12 residues. V shed 6 bases and J shed 5 bases, with 10 bases lying between them.

V is TRBV9 and J is TRBJ1-2; D is unresolved. This CDR3 region has 16 residues. Between the trimmed V and J ends, which lost 2 bases and 0 bases, there was a span of 14 bases. Germline V lookup: CDR1 SGDLS, CDR2 YYNGEE. This CDR3 is CASSVGTAPSNYGYTF. CDR3 bases: TGTGCCAGCAGCGTCGGAACCGCTCCCTCTAACTATGGCTACACCTTC.

The CDR3 DNA sequence: TGTGCCAGCGGGCGGGACAGGTACACCGGGGAGCTGTTTTTT. Protein product: CASGRDRYTGELFF. This rearrangement joins TRBV7-2 to TRBJ2-2, with TRBD1 matching 8 bases. In germline, CDR1 is SGHTA, CDR2 FQGNSA. This CDR3 comprises 14 residues. V shed 8 bases and J 3 bases; nucleotides not matched to a gene: 5.

The chain recombines TRBV5-1 with TRBJ2-3; 9 bases map to TRBD2. CDR1 is SGHRS, CDR2 YFSETQ, per germline. The CDR3 runs 15 residues. J was trimmed by 2 bases and V by 1 base; bases with no gene match: 2. The DNA of the CDR3 is TGCGCCAGCAGCTTGAGCGGGGGGACCACAGATACGCAGTATTTT. Translating it yields CASSLSGGTTDTQYF.

The chain joins TRBV24-1 to TRBJ2-6, with D unclear. Deletions cut 3 bases from V and 0 bases from J, with 5 bases between. From germline, CDR1 is KGHDR and CDR2 SFDVKD. This CDR3 spans 15 amino acids. The CDR3 DNA sequence: TGTGCCACCAGTGATGCAACCTCTGGGGCCAACGTCCTGACTTTC. This encodes CATSDATSGANVLTF.

CDR3 sequence reads: CASSFSRGSEAFF. The CDR3 DNA follows: TGTGCCAGCAGCTTCAGCAGGGGATCTGAAGCTTTCTTT. This chain joins TRBV9 and TRBJ1-1; maybe TRBD1 (6 bases). This CDR3 spans 13 amino acids. Germline CDR1 is SGDLS and CDR2 is YYNGEE. With 4 bases removed from V and 6 bases from J, the gap between germline ends came to 13 bases.